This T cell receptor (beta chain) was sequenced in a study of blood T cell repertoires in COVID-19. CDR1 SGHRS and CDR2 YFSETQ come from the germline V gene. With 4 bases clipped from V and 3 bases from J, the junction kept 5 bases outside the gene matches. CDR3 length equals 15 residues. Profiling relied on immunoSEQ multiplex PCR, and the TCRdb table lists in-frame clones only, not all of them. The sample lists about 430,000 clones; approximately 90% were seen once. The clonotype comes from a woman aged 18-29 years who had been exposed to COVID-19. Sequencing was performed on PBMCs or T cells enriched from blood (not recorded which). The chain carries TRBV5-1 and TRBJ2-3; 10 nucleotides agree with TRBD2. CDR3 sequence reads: CASSRTSGETDTQYF. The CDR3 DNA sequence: TGCGCCAGCAGCCGCACTAGCGGGGAAACAGATACGCAGTATTTT.